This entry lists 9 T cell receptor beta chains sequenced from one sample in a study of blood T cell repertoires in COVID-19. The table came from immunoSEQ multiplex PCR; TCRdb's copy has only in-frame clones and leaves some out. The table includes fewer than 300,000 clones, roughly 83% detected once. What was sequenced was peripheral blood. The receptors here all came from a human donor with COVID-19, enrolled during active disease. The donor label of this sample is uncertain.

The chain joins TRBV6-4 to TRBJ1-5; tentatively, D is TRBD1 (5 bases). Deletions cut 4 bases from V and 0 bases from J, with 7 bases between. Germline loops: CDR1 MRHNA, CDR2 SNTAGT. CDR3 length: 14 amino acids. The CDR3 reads CASSGQGSNQPQHF. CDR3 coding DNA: TGTGCCAGCAGTGGGCAGGGTAGCAATCAGCCCCAGCATTTT.

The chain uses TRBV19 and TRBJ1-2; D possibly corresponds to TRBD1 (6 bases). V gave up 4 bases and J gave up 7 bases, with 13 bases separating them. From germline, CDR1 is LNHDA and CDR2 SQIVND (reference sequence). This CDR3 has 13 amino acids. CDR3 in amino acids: CASSTPDSLGYTF. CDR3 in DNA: TGTGCCAGTAGTACCCCGGACAGTCTTGGCTACACCTTC.

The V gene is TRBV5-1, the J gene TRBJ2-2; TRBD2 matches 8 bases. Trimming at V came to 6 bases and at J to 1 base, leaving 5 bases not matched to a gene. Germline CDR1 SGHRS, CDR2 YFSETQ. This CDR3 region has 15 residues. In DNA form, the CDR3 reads TGCGCCAGCACCTCTCGGGAGGGGAACACCGGGGAGCTGTTTTTT. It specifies CASTSREGNTGELFF.

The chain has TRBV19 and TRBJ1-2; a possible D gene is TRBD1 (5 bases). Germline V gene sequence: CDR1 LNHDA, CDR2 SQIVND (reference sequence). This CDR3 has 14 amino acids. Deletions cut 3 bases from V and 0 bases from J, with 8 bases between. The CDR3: CASSIGGSNYGYTF. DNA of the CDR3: TGTGCCAGTAGTATCGGGGGATCTAACTATGGCTACACCTTC. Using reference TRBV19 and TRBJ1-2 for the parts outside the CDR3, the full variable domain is DGGITQSPKYLFRKEGQNVTLSCEQNLNHDAMYWYRQDPGQGLRLIYYSQIVNDFQKGDIAEGYSVSREKKESFPLTVTSAQKNPTAFYLCASSIGGSNYGYTFGSGTRLTVV.

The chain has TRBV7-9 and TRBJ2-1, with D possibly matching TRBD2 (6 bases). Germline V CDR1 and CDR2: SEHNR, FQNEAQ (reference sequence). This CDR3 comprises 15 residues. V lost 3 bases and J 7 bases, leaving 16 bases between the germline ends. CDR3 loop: CASSLEGILTNEQFF. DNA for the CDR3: TGTGCCAGCAGCTTGGAGGGAATTTTGACGAATGAGCAGTTCTTC.

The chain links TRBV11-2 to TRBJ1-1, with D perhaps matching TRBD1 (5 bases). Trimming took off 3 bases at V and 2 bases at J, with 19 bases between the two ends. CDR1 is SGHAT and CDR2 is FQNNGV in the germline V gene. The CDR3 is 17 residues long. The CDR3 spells CASSFRRDQRVNTEAFF. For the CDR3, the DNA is TGTGCCAGCAGCTTTCGCCGGGACCAGCGGGTCAACACTGAAGCTTTCTTT.

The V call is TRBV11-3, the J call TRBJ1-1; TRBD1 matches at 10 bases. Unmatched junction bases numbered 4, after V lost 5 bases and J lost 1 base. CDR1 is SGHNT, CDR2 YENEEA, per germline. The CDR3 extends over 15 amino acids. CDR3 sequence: CASSPGQGRNTEAFF. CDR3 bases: TGTGCCAGCAGCCCGGGACAGGGGCGGAACACTGAAGCTTTCTTT.

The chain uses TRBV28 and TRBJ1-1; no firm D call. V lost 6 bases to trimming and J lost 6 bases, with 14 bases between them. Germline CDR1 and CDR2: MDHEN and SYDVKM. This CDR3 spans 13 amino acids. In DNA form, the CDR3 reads TGTGCCAGCAGAGAGGGAATAGTAGCTGAAGCTTTCTTT. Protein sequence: CASREGIVAEAFF.

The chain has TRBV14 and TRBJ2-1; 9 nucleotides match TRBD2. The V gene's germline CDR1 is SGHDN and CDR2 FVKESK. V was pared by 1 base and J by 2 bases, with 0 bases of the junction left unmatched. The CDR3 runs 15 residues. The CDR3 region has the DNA TGTGCCAGCAGCCAAGGGACTAGCGCCTACAATGAGCAGTTCTTC. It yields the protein CASSQGTSAYNEQFF.